The 12 T cell receptor beta chains reported below all come from one sample, sequenced in a study of cytomegalovirus exposure and HLA in healthy donors. This PCR relied on a set of 60 Vbeta primers and 13 Jbeta primers. TCRdb's copy holds only in-frame clones and misses some; the assay was immunoSEQ multiplex PCR. The table shows under 250,000 clones, with about 72% occurring only once. The material sequenced was PBMCs. These receptors came from a male donor in good health and CMV-seronegative.

V gene TRBV28 combines with J gene TRBJ2-3; 7 bases are a match to TRBD2. The trim removed 6 bases at V and 7 bases at J, leaving 13 bases unmatched. The germline V gene encodes CDR1 MDHEN and CDR2 SYDVKM. This CDR3 has 15 amino acids. CDR3 nucleotide sequence: TGTGCCAGCAGCCCAACCGGACTAGTGAGTAATACGCAGTATTTT. Amino acid sequence: CASSPTGLVSNTQYF.

The chain couples TRBV6-5 to TRBJ1-5, with 9 bases fitting TRBD1. CDR1 and CDR2 (germline): MNHEY, SVGAGI. V was clipped by 4 bases and J by 4 bases; unmatched bases: 5. CDR3 size: 15 residues. The CDR3 here is CASSSDRGGNQPQHF. The CDR3 DNA follows: TGTGCCAGCAGTTCTGACAGGGGGGGGAATCAGCCCCAGCATTTT.

This chain joins TRBV27 and TRBJ2-1, with 9 bases that match TRBD2. Trimming took 5 bases from V and 6 from J; bases not matched to a gene: 5. CDR1 and CDR2 from the germline V gene are MNHEY and SMNVEV (reference sequence). This CDR3 region has 14 residues. CDR3: CASSTGTSTNEQFF. The CDR3 bases are TGTGCCAGCAGTACCGGGACTAGCACCAATGAGCAGTTCTTC.

CDR3 nucleotide sequence: TGCGCCAGCAGTGTAGGGACAGGGCCCTACGAGCAGTACTTC. Protein: CASSVGTGPYEQYF. The rearrangement joins TRBV10-1 to TRBJ2-7, with TRBD1 identical over 9 bases. After removal of 4 bases from V and 2 bases from J, the junction contained 3 bases not matched to a gene. This CDR3 has 14 residues. From germline, CDR1 is WNHNN and CDR2 SYGVQD (reference sequence).

Of note for this clone: This same CDR3 is encoded by further DNA sequences in the sample. CDR3 coding DNA: TGTGCCAGCAGCTTGTCCCCAAAGCCTTTCTTT. Translating gives CASSLSPKPFF. V and J are TRBV7-2 and TRBJ1-1, with D unresolved. The CDR3 extends over 11 amino acids. V was clipped by 3 bases and J by 12 bases, with 11 bases between them. CDR1 and CDR2 from the germline V gene are SGHTA and FQGNSA.

This clone was detected once. The V and J genes are TRBV21-1 and TRBJ1-5. TRBV21-1 is deemed a pseudogene. This CDR3 is 15 amino acids long. CDR3 protein: CASSKVTPGGQPQHF. The CDR3 DNA follows: TGTGCCAGCAGCAAAGTGACACCGGGGGGTCAGCCCCAGCATTTT.

The J gene is TRBJ2-1, the V gene TRBV27; 8 bases are a match to TRBD2. Germline-derived CDR1 and CDR2 are MNHEY and SMNVEV (reference sequence). Unmatched junction bases numbered 7, after V lost 6 bases and J lost 6 bases. CDR3 size: 14 residues. Here the CDR3 DNA reads TGTGCCAGCAGAGGGTTAGCGGGGAGCAATGAGCAGTTCTTC. Its translation: CASRGLAGSNEQFF.

The gene calls are TRBV9 and TRBJ2-7, with 10 bases identical to TRBD2. The CDR3 has 18 amino acids. V lost 2 bases, J lost 5 bases, and 16 bases stayed unmatched. Looked up from germline, CDR1 is SGDLS and CDR2 is YYNGEE. CDR3 sequence reads: CASSVSPGLLAGDNEQYF. As DNA, the CDR3 is TGTGCCAGCAGCGTGAGCCCCGGTCTCCTAGCGGGAGATAACGAGCAGTACTTC. Looking up the rest from reference TRBV9 and TRBJ2-7 gives the full variable domain: DSGVTQTPKHLITATGQRVTLRCSPRSGDLSVYWYQQSLDQGLQFLIQYYNGEERAKGNILERFSAQQFPDLHSELNLSSLELGDSALYFCASSVSPGLLAGDNEQYFGPGTRLTVT.

Note on this clone: This same CDR3 is encoded by further DNA sequences in the sample. This chain uses TRBV5-1 with TRBJ2-1; perhaps TRBD1 as D (5 bases). Germline lookup yields CDR1 SGHRS and CDR2 YFSETQ. This CDR3 is 16 amino acids long. V was pared by 1 base and J by 1 base, with 12 bases between. CDR3 in amino acids: CASSLFPGLSYNEQFF. The CDR3 DNA follows: TGCGCCAGCAGCTTGTTCCCAGGGCTATCCTACAATGAGCAGTTCTTC. Drawing the rest from reference TRBV5-1 and TRBJ2-1, the complete variable domain is KAGVTQTPRYLIKTRGQQVTLSCSPISGHRSVSWYQQTPGQGLQFLFEYFSETQRNKGNFPGRFSGRQFSNSRSEMNVSTLELGDSALYLCASSLFPGLSYNEQFFGPGTRLTVL.

V usage is TRBV9 and J usage is TRBJ2-5; no clear D. The CDR3 runs to 16 residues. V lost 3 bases to trimming and J lost 2 bases, with 17 bases between them. Germline CDR1 and CDR2: SGDLS and YYNGEE. The CDR3 sequence is CASSASMLGWQETQYF. The CDR3 DNA reads TGTGCCAGCAGCGCTAGTATGCTAGGTTGGCAAGAGACCCAGTACTTC. The full variable domain, in which reference TRBV9 and TRBJ2-5 provide the parts outside the CDR3, is DSGVTQTPKHLITATGQRVTLRCSPRSGDLSVYWYQQSLDQGLQFLIQYYNGEERAKGNILERFSAQQFPDLHSELNLSSLELGDSALYFCASSASMLGWQETQYFGPGTRLLVL.

The chain is built from TRBV2 and TRBJ2-5; D perhaps matches TRBD2 (5 bases). The DNA end lines up better with TRBJ2-7; the J call may be wrong. From germline, CDR1 is SNHLY and CDR2 FYNNEI. CDR3 length: 11 amino acids. The chain's CDR3 is CASTRDYEQYF. The CDR3 coding sequence is TGTGCCAGCACTCGGGACTACGAGCAGTACTTC.

The sample holds a few counts of this clone. The V gene is TRBV19, the J gene TRBJ1-5; D might be TRBD1 (5 bases). The CDR3 is 13 residues long. The germline V gene has CDR1 LNHDA and CDR2 SQIVND (reference sequence). The V end lost 8 bases, the J end lost 0 bases, and 8 bases lay between the germline ends. The CDR3 is CASWGVSNQPQHF. CDR3 bases: TGTGCCAGTTGGGGGGTTAGCAATCAGCCCCAGCATTTT.